The source of this T cell receptor beta chain is a study of CD8 T cells in ankylosing spondylitis. Study-level findings and limits: Earlier work had already found some motif variants in reactive arthritis synovial fluid and blood. A TCR beta motif made of fewer than ten highly homologous variants seemed typical of ankylosing spondylitis blood. Clones that were linked to disease were CD8+ and were relatively rare in peripheral blood. Enrichment of disease-linked clones was reportedly significant in matched ankylosing spondylitis synovial fluid.

TCR beta libraries were made by quantitative 5'-RACE with molecular barcodes. Using its own MiXCR run on the 5' RACE reads, TCRdb lists one record per CDR3 protein. The repertoire has some 840,000 distinct CDR3 sequences, approximately 12% of them found once; the top ten carry 0.51%. To note about this clonotype: The antigen is not known.

Germline CDR1 and CDR2: MNHEY and SMNVEV (reference sequence). V lost 7 bases, J lost 7 bases, and 14 bases lay in between. CDR3 length: 13 amino acids. The clonotype originates from a male donor with ankylosing spondylitis. Input material: blood, either unsorted or a sorted T cell fraction (not recorded which). V and J are TRBV27 and TRBJ1-5; D might be TRBD1 (5 bases). The chain's CDR3 is CASTKGRGQPQHF. CDR3 in DNA: TGTGCCAGCACCAAGGGGCGCGGACAGCCCCAGCATTTT.